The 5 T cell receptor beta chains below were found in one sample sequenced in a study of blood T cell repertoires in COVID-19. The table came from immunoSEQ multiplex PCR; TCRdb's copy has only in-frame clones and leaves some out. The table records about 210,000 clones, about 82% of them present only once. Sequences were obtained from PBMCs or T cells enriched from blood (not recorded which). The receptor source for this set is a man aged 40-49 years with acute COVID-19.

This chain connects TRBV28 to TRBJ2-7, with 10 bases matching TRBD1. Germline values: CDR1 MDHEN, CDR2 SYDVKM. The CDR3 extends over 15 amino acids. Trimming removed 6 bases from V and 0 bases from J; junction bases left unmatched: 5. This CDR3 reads CASSRRTGGSYEQYF. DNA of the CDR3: TGTGCCAGCAGCAGAAGGACAGGGGGCTCCTACGAGCAGTACTTC.

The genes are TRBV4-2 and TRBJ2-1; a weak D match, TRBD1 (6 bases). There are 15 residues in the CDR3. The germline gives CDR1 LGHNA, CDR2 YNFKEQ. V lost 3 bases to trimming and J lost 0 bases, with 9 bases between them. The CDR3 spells CASSQDRSSYNEQFF. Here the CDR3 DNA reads TGTGCCAGCAGCCAGGACAGAAGCTCCTACAATGAGCAGTTCTTC.

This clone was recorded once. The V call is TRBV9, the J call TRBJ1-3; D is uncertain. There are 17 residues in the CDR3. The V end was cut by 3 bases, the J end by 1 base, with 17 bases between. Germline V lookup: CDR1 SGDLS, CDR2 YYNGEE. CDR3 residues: CASSGEGGRSSGNTIYF. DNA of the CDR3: TGTGCCAGCAGCGGCGAGGGCGGGAGGTCTTCTGGAAACACCATATATTTT.

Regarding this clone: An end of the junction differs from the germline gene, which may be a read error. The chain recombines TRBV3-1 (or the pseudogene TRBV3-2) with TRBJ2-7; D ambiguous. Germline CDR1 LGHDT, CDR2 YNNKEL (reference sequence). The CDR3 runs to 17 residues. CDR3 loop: CASNQGSLVPISYEQYF. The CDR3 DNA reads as TGTGCCAGCAACCAAGGTAGTTTGGTCCCGATCTCCTACGAGCAGTACTTC.

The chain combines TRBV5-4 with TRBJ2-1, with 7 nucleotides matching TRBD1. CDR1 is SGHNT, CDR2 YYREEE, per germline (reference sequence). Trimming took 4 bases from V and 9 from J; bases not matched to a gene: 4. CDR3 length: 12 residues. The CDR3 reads CASSGDSFEQFF. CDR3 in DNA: TGTGCCAGCAGCGGGGACAGCTTTGAGCAGTTCTTC.